What follows are 3 T cell receptor beta chains derived from one specimen sequenced in a study of breast tumors, draining lymph nodes, adjacent tissues. In TCRdb, the multiplex PCR reads were re-called with MiXCR into one record per CDR3 protein. The table has some 150,000 distinct CDR3 sequences, 33% seen once. Samples came from axillary lymph nodes draining the breast cancer. Sequenced: axillary lymph node tissue. These receptors all stem from a female donor with breast cancer. Some clones in this sample may be carry-over from other donors' samples.

This clonotype has at least ten counts. The J gene is TRBJ1-2, the V gene TRBV5-1; no definite D call. The germline gives CDR1 SGHRS, CDR2 YFSETQ. Trimming took off 2 bases at V and 7 bases at J, with 15 bases between the two ends. This CDR3 is 14 amino acids long. The CDR3 region is CASSLQGGRSGYTF. As DNA, the CDR3 is TGCGCCAGCAGCTTACAAGGTGGGCGGAGTGGCTACACCTTC.

The rearrangement uses TRBV15 and TRBJ1-4; D uncertain. CDR3 size: 15 residues. The V gene's germline CDR1 is LNHNV and CDR2 YYDKDF (reference sequence). V lost 2 bases to trimming and J lost 5 bases, with 12 bases between them. The CDR3, as DNA: TGTGCCACCAGCAGACCATCCCGGACGAATGAAAAACTGTTTTTT. As protein: CATSRPSRTNEKLFF.

This clonotype was counted at least ten times. The chain uses TRBV9 and TRBJ2-3; TRBD2 agrees at 9 bases. The CDR3 totals 16 residues. Trimming took 3 bases from V and 0 from J; bases not matched to a gene: 5. CDR1 and CDR2 (germline): SGDLS, YYNGEE. CDR3: CASSERLAASTDTQYF. CDR3 in DNA: TGTGCCAGCAGCGAGCGACTAGCGGCTAGCACAGATACGCAGTATTTT.